The 18 T cell receptor beta chains listed next were all sequenced from one sample in a study of response to subunit inactivated influenza vaccine. TCRdb ran MiXCR on the RT-PCR reads and lists one entry per CDR3 protein. This sample has 710,000 or so distinct CDR3 sequences; roughly 14% occur once, and the top ten carry roughly 12%. Sequencing used PBMCs from blood, obtained 12 days after vaccination. The receptors shown here come from a man aged 45-65 years who received an inactivated influenza vaccine.

The chain is built from TRBV5-6 and TRBJ2-6; D gene uncertain. V shed 0 bases and J shed 2 bases, with 6 bases lying between them. The CDR3 length is 15 residues. Germline CDR1 and CDR2: SGHDT and YYEEEE. The CDR3 protein is CASSLVTAGANVLTF. CDR3 bases: TGTGCCAGCAGCTTGGTTACAGCTGGGGCCAACGTCCTGACTTTC.

This clonotype turned up a few times. The J gene is TRBJ2-6, the V gene TRBV6-5; D not certain. This CDR3 has 16 amino acids. From germline, CDR1 is MNHEY and CDR2 SVGAGI. V dropped 0 bases and J dropped 0 bases, with 6 bases sitting between them. The CDR3 here is CASSYSRSSGANVLTF. DNA for the CDR3: TGTGCCAGCAGTTACTCGCGAAGCTCTGGGGCCAACGTCCTGACTTTC.

This clonotype was seen a handful of times. The rearrangement joins TRBV20-1 to TRBJ2-7; no clear D gene. The germline gives CDR1 DFQATT, CDR2 SNEGSKA (reference sequence). The ends were cut back, 6 bases at V and 1 base at J, with 10 bases in the middle. This CDR3 has 12 residues. CDR3 nucleotide sequence: TGCAGTGCCCTCGGGCAGTCCTACGAGCAGTACTTC. Its protein is CSALGQSYEQYF.

The J gene is TRBJ1-2, the V gene TRBV18, with unresolved D. Germline CDR1 and CDR2: KGHSH and LQKENI. The CDR3 length is 15 residues. Trimming stripped 3 bases from V and 3 bases from J, with 14 bases between. The CDR3 DNA reads as TGTGCCAGCTCACCGCGTACGGTATCGGACTATGGCTACACCTTC. This encodes CASSPRTVSDYGYTF. Full variable domain (rest looked up from reference TRBV18 and TRBJ1-2): NAGVMQNPRHLVRRRGQEARLRCSPMKGHSHVYWYRQLPEEGLKFMVYLQKENIIDESGMPKERFSAEFPKEGPSILRIQQVVRGDSAAYFCASSPRTVSDYGYTFGSGTRLTVV.

This clonotype appeared a few times. The V and J genes are TRBV6-2 or TRBV6-3 and TRBJ2-2; D is unresolved. Trimming removed 4 bases from V and 1 base from J, with 10 bases in between. This CDR3 has 15 residues. Germline CDR1 reads MNHEY; CDR2 reads SVGEGT. Here the CDR3 reads CASSSETMNTGELFF. The CDR3 DNA is TGTGCCAGCAGTTCTGAGACAATGAACACCGGGGAGCTGTTTTTT.

The CDR3 spells CASSPATTGELFF. The CDR3 DNA is TGTGCCAGTAGTCCAGCTACCACCGGGGAGCTGTTTTTT. The rearrangement uses TRBV19 and TRBJ2-2; D remains ambiguous. V was cut by 5 bases and J by 4 bases, with 8 bases left in between. Germline assignment: CDR1 LNHDA and CDR2 SQIVND (reference sequence). The CDR3 has 13 amino acids.

A few counts support this clonotype. The chain joins TRBV29-1 to TRBJ2-7, with 7 nucleotides matching TRBD1. Germline loops: CDR1 SQVTM, CDR2 ANQGSEA. V lost 7 bases and J lost 2; bases outside the gene matches: 17. CDR3 size: 16 residues. In nucleotides, the CDR3 is TGCAGCGCCATCTTCCCAAGGACAGGCGTAACCTACGAGCAGTACTTC. Protein: CSAIFPRTGVTYEQYF.

The chain uses TRBV5-5 and TRBJ1-1; 8 nucleotides align to TRBD1. CDR1 SGHKS and CDR2 YYEKEE come from the germline V gene (reference sequence). This CDR3 region has 13 residues. The ends lost 7 bases at V and 6 bases at J; junction bases unmatched: 8. The CDR3 nucleotides are TGTGCCAGCGGGGTACAGGGGGGGCCTGAAGCTTTCTTT. It specifies CASGVQGGPEAFF.

This clonotype was observed a few times. This rearrangement joins TRBV7-9 to TRBJ1-1, with TRBD1 identical over 9 bases. The germline gives CDR1 SEHNR, CDR2 FQNEAQ (reference sequence). Trimming removed 8 bases from V and 3 bases from J; junction bases left unmatched: 7. The CDR3 runs to 14 residues. DNA of the CDR3: TGTGCCAGCTCGCGACAGGGGGGATACACTGAAGCTTTCTTT. It is translated as CASSRQGGYTEAFF. Filled out from reference TRBV7-9 and TRBJ1-1, the complete variable domain reads DTGVSQNPRHKITKRGQNVTFRCDPISEHNRLYWYRQTLGQGPEFLTYFQNEAQLEKSRLLSDRFSAERPKGSFSTLEIQRTEQGDSAMYLCASSRQGGYTEAFFGQGTRLTVV.

This clonotype was recorded a few times. This chain connects TRBV20-1 to TRBJ2-7; TRBD2 matches at 9 bases. J was trimmed by 4 bases and V by 4 bases; bases with no gene match: 8. The CDR3 sequence is 14 residues long. CDR1 and CDR2 from the germline V gene are DFQATT and SNEGSKA (reference sequence). This chain's CDR3 is CSAIVPTSGYEQYF. Here the CDR3 DNA reads TGCAGTGCTATTGTCCCGACTAGCGGATACGAGCAGTACTTC.

This clonotype was seen more than once but under ten times. The gene calls are TRBV28 and TRBJ2-7, with D unclear. The CDR3 is 15 amino acids. V was shortened by 1 base and J by 3 bases, with 13 bases between the two germline ends. The germline V gene encodes CDR1 MDHEN and CDR2 SYDVKM. In nucleotides, the CDR3 is TGTGCCAGCAGTTTATCCGTGGGTTCGGTCTACGAGCAGTACTTC. This encodes CASSLSVGSVYEQYF.

Only a few counts were recorded for this clonotype. The chain links TRBV29-1 to TRBJ2-1; tentatively, D is TRBD1 (5 bases). Germline CDR1 SQVTM, CDR2 ANQGSEA. Trimming cost V 5 bases and J 4 bases, with 15 bases left between them. This CDR3 spans 14 amino acids. The CDR3 coding sequence is TGCAGCGTTAGCAGGGTATTGGGTTACAATGAGCAGTTCTTC. It encodes CSVSRVLGYNEQFF.

The rearrangement uses TRBV6-2 or TRBV6-3 and TRBJ2-7; a possible D gene is TRBD1 (6 bases). The CDR3 extends over 17 amino acids. V lost 1 base, J lost 0 bases, and 16 bases lay in between. Per germline, CDR1 MNHEY and CDR2 SVGEGT. The CDR3 DNA sequence: TGTGCCAGCAGTTACTTCGCCCAGGGGCCTCTCTCCTACGAGCAGTACTTC. Translated, it gives CASSYFAQGPLSYEQYF.

This chain links TRBV20-1 with TRBJ2-3; 8 bases agree with TRBD2. The CDR3 length is 15 residues. Germline CDR1 DFQATT, CDR2 SNEGSKA (reference sequence). The V segment lost 0 bases and the J segment 4 bases; nucleotides outside the gene matches: 6. The CDR3 sequence is CSARELAGRSDTQYF. Written as DNA, the CDR3 is TGCAGTGCTAGAGAGTTAGCGGGACGATCAGATACGCAGTATTTT.

This sequence joins TRBV5-6 and TRBJ2-2; D is perhaps TRBD2 (5 bases). V lost 3 bases, J lost 4 bases, and 13 bases lay in between. The CDR3 extends over 15 amino acids. Germline lookup yields CDR1 SGHDT and CDR2 YYEEEE. The CDR3 sequence is CASSWGGSATGELFF. The CDR3 DNA reads as TGTGCCAGCAGCTGGGGTGGTAGCGCCACCGGGGAGCTGTTTTTT.

The chain combines TRBV15 with TRBJ2-5, with D perhaps matching TRBD2 (5 bases). Germline V gives CDR1 LNHNV, CDR2 YYDKDF (reference sequence). V lost 0 bases and J 4 bases, leaving 9 bases between the germline ends. The CDR3 loop spans 14 amino acids. The CDR3 region is CATSRDRAGETQYF. The CDR3 DNA reads TGTGCCACCAGCAGAGATAGGGCGGGAGAGACCCAGTACTTC.

V usage is TRBV2 and J usage is TRBJ1-5, with TRBD1 matching 7 bases. This CDR3 region has 17 residues. Germline V gene lookup returns CDR1 SNHLY and CDR2 FYNNEI. The J segment lost 0 bases and the V segment lost 6 bases, leaving 11 bases of the junction unmatched. CDR3 loop: CASSPRDSKYSNQPQHF. For the CDR3, the DNA is TGTGCCAGCAGCCCCCGGGACAGCAAGTATAGCAATCAGCCCCAGCATTTT.

The V gene is TRBV14, the J gene TRBJ2-1; D is unclear. The length of the CDR3 is 15 residues. Germline values: CDR1 SGHDN, CDR2 FVKESK. V was shortened by 1 base and J by 7 bases, with 14 bases between the two germline ends. The CDR3 coding sequence is TGTGCCAGCAGCCAAGTAGGGCCGACCCGGAATGAGCAGTTCTTC. This sequence encodes CASSQVGPTRNEQFF.